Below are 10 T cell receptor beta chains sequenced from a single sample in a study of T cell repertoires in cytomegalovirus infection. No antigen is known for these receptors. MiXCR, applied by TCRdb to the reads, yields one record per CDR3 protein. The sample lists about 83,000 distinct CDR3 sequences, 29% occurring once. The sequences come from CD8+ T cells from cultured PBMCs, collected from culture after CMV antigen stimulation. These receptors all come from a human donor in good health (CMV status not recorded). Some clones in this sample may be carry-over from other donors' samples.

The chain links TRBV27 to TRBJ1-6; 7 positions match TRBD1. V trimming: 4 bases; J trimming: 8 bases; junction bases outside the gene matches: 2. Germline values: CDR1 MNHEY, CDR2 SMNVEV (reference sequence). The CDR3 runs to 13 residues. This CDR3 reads CASSSGQYSPLHF. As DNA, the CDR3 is TGTGCCAGCAGTTCGGGACAGTATTCACCCCTCCACTTT.

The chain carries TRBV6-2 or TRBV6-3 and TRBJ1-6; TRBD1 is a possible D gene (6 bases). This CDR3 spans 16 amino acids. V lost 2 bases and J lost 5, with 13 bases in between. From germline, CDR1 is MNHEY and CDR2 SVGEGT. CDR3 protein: CASSYRVTGDNSPLHF. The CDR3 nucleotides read TGTGCCAGCAGTTACCGTGTGACAGGAGATAATTCACCCCTCCACTTT.

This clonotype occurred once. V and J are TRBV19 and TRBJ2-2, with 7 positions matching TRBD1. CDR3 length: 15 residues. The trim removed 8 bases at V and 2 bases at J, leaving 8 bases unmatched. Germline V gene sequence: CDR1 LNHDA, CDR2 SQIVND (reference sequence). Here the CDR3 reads CASLPWDSNTGELFF. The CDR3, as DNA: TGTGCCAGTTTGCCTTGGGACAGCAACACCGGGGAGCTGTTTTTT.

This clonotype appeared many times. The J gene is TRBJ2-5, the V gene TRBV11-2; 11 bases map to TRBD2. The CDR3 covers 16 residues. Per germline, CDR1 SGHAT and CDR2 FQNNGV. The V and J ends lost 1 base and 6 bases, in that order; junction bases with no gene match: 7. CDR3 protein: CASSLVVGTSGQTQYF. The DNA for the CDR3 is TGTGCCAGCAGCTTAGTGGTCGGGACTAGCGGACAGACCCAGTACTTC. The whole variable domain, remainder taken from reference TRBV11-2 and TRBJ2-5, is EAGVAQSPRYKIIEKRQSVAFWCNPISGHATLYWYQQILGQGPKLLIQFQNNGVVDDSQLPKDRFSAERLKGVDSTLKIQPAKLEDSAVYLCASSLVVGTSGQTQYFGPGTRLLVL.

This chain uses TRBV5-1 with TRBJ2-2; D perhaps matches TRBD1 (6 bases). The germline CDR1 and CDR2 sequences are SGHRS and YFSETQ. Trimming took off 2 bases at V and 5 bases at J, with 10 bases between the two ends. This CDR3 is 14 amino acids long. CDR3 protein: CASSLNTGTGELFF. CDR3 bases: TGCGCCAGCAGCTTAAACACAGGGACCGGGGAGCTGTTTTTT.

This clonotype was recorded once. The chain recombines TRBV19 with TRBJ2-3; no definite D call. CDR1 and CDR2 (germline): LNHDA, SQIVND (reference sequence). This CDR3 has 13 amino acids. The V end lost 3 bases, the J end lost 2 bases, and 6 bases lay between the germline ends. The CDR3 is CASSITNTDTQYF. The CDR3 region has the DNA TGTGCCAGTAGTATTACAAACACAGATACGCAGTATTTT.

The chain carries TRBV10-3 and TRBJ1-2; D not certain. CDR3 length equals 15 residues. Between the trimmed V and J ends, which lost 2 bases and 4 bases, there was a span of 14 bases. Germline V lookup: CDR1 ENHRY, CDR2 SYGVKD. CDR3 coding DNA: TGTGCCATCAGTGAGACGGGATGGTTCGGCTATGGCTACACCTTC. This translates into CAISETGWFGYGYTF.

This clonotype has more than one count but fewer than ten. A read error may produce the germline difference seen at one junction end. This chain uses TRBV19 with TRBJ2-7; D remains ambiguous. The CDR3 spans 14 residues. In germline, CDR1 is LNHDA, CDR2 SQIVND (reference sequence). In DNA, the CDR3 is TGTGCCTGTAGTATGGTAGGGCAAGCCTACGAGCAGTACTTC. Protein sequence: CACSMVGQAYEQYF.

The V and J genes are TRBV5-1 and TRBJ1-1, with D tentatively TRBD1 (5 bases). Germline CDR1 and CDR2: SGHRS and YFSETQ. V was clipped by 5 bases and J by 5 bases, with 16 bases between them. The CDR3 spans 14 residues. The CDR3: CASSSEGQGTEAFF. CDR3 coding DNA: TGCGCCAGCAGTTCGGAGGGTCAGGGTACTGAAGCTTTCTTT. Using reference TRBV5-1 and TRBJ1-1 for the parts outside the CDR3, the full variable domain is KAGVTQTPRYLIKTRGQQVTLSCSPISGHRSVSWYQQTPGQGLQFLFEYFSETQRNKGNFPGRFSGRQFSNSRSEMNVSTLELGDSALYLCASSSEGQGTEAFFGQGTRLTVV.

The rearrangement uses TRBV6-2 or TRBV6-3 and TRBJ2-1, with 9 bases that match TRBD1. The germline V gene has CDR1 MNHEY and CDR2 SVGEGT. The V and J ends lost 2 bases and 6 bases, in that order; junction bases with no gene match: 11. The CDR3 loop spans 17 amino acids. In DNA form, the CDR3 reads TGTGCCAGCAGTTACCCAAGGACAGGGGAGCTTCTCAATGAGCAGTTCTTC. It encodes CASSYPRTGELLNEQFF.